This T cell receptor (beta chain) stems from a study of blood T cell repertoires in COVID-19. Study summary: Researchers got acute and convalescent COVID-19 samples from the United States, Italy and Spain. From T cells, B-cell-depleted T cells, or PBMCs came the material, which was cDNA or gDNA.

As originally analysed: Amplification from reference gene primers served as the basis for estimated nucleated cell counts. Assay used: immunoSEQ multiplex PCR; TCRdb lists only in-frame clones, some missing. From that table come the V and J calls and clone size; the DNA was used to work out D and trimming. The repertoire holds roughly 59,000 clones, 78% seen once, with 10% to 15% in the top ten. Germline assignment: CDR1 SGHVS and CDR2 FNYEAQ. The CDR3 totals 15 residues. V shed 5 bases and J 2 bases; nucleotides not matched to a gene: 6. The sample comprised peripheral blood. The chain couples TRBV7-6 to TRBJ2-3, with 8 bases lining up with TRBD2. The receptor was isolated from a man of 80 years or more with acute or convalescent COVID-19. Here the CDR3 reads CASSRSGVITDTQYF. DNA of the CDR3: TGTGCCAGCAGCCGTAGCGGGGTTATCACAGATACGCAGTATTTT.